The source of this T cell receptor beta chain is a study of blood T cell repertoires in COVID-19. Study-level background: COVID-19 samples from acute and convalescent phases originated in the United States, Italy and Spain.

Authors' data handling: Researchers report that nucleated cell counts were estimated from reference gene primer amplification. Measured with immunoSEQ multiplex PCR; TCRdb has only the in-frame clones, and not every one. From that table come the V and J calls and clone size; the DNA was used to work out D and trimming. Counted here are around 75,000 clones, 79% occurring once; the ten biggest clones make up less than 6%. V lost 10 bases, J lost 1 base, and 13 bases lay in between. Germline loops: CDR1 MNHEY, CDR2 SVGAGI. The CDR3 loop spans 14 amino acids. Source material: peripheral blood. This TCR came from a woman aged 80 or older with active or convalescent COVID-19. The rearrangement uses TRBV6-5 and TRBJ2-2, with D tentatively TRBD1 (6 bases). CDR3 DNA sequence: TGTGCCATAATGAAGACAGGGAACACCGGGGAGCTGTTTTTT. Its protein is CAIMKTGNTGELFF.